A selection of T cell receptor beta chains follows, all from one sample in a study of blood T cell repertoires in COVID-19. Using immunoSEQ multiplex PCR, the repertoire was profiled, and TCRdb retains in-frame clones only, with some absent. The repertoire holds approximately 400,000 clones, with roughly 86% as singletons. The sequencing sample was made of PBMCs or T cells enriched from blood (not recorded which). Receptors originate from a man aged 25 to 45 who had recovered from COVID-19. The CDR3 runs from the conserved cysteine through the conserved F or W. The order of the fields is clone size, J gene, D gene, V gene, CDR3 protein, CDR3 DNA. D genes are given only for firm matches. Size is stated for part of the rows, as once, few or many counts, or as a class when the clone is expanded.

clone size: few; J gene: TRBJ1-6; D gene: TRBD1; V gene: TRBV5-5; CDR3 protein: CASSSGQGGNSPLHF; CDR3 DNA: TGTGCCAGCAGCTCCGGACAGGGCGGAAATTCACCCCTCCACTTT
clone size: .; J gene: TRBJ2-3; D gene: .; V gene: TRBV19; CDR3 protein: CASSPGGSEEWRTTTQYF; CDR3 DNA: TGTGCCAGTAGCCCCGGCGGGTCGGAGGAATGGCGCACTACTACGCAGTATTTT
clone size: .; J gene: TRBJ2-7; D gene: .; V gene: TRBV7-2; CDR3 protein: CASSHRVPDYEQYF; CDR3 DNA: TGTGCCAGCAGCCACCGGGTCCCAGACTACGAGCAGTACTTC
clone size: once; J gene: TRBJ1-6; D gene: TRBD1; V gene: TRBV10-3; CDR3 protein: CAAATGAYNSPLHF; CDR3 DNA: TGTGCCGCCGCGACAGGGGCCTATAATTCACCCCTCCACTTT
clone size: .; J gene: TRBJ2-3; D gene: TRBD1; V gene: TRBV7-2; CDR3 protein: CASSKALTGLYTDTQYF; CDR3 DNA: TGTGCCAGCAGCAAAGCTTTGACAGGGCTCTACACAGATACGCAGTATTTT
clone size: .; J gene: TRBJ1-3; D gene: TRBD1; V gene: TRBV18; CDR3 protein: CASSSTGTSGNTIYF; CDR3 DNA: TGTGCCAGCTCGTCGACAGGGACCTCTGGAAACACCATATATTTT
clone size: .; J gene: TRBJ1-4; D gene: .; V gene: TRBV11-2; CDR3 protein: CASRTGDRGDEKLFF; CDR3 DNA: TGTGCCAGCCGAACGGGGGATCGAGGTGATGAAAAACTGTTTTTT
clone size: .; J gene: TRBJ1-6; D gene: .; V gene: TRBV15; CDR3 protein: CATSPRTISPLHF; CDR3 DNA: TGTGCCACCAGCCCCCGGACTATCTCACCCCTCCACTTT
clone size: once; J gene: TRBJ2-1; D gene: TRBD2; V gene: TRBV6-6; CDR3 protein: CASSRPPGWKRGGRLNNEQFF; CDR3 DNA: TGTGCCAGCAGCCGACCCCCAGGGTGGAAGCGGGGGGGCAGATTGAACAATGAGCAGTTCTTC
clone size: .; J gene: TRBJ1-5; D gene: TRBD1; V gene: TRBV20-1; CDR3 protein: CSASRTGSGLDQPQHF; CDR3 DNA: TGCAGTGCTAGTAGGACAGGGTCCGGACTGGATCAGCCCCAGCATTTT
clone size: .; J gene: TRBJ2-2; D gene: .; V gene: TRBV4-3; CDR3 protein: CASSQAISGYGSGELFF; CDR3 DNA: TGCGCCAGCAGCCAAGCTATCTCAGGGTACGGTTCCGGGGAGCTGTTTTTT
clone size: .; J gene: TRBJ1-1; D gene: .; V gene: TRBV30; CDR3 protein: CAWSVGANTEAFF; CDR3 DNA: TGTGCCTGGAGTGTAGGGGCGAACACTGAAGCTTTCTTT
clone size: .; J gene: TRBJ1-4; D gene: .; V gene: TRBV4-3; CDR3 protein: CASSQDRETGATNEKLFF; CDR3 DNA: TGCGCCAGCAGCCAAGATAGGGAGACAGGTGCAACTAATGAAAAACTGTTTTTT
clone size: .; J gene: TRBJ2-7; D gene: TRBD2; V gene: TRBV7-8; CDR3 protein: CASSLVEVAGALGEQYF; CDR3 DNA: TGTGCCAGCAGCTTAGTTGAGGTAGCGGGGGCCTTAGGCGAGCAGTACTTC
clone size: .; J gene: TRBJ2-3; D gene: TRBD2; V gene: TRBV29-1; CDR3 protein: CSARAGVATDTQYF; CDR3 DNA: TGCAGCGCAAGAGCGGGGGTCGCCACAGATACGCAGTATTTT
clone size: .; J gene: TRBJ1-6; D gene: TRBD1; V gene: TRBV6-5; CDR3 protein: CASTGTPGGHSPLHF; CDR3 DNA: TGTGCCAGCACCGGGACTCCAGGGGGCCATTCACCCCTCCACTTT
clone size: .; J gene: TRBJ1-6; D gene: TRBD1; V gene: TRBV30; CDR3 protein: CAWKAGGRNNSPLHF; CDR3 DNA: TGTGCCTGGAAAGCAGGGGGCCGGAATAATTCACCCCTCCACTTT
clone size: .; J gene: TRBJ2-7; D gene: TRBD1; V gene: TRBV10-1; CDR3 protein: CASSGTGDGEQYF; CDR3 DNA: TGCGCCAGCAGCGGGACAGGGGACGGCGAGCAGTACTTC
clone size: .; J gene: TRBJ1-2; D gene: .; V gene: TRBV7-9; CDR3 protein: CASSLETYGYTF; CDR3 DNA: TGTGCCAGCAGCTTAGAAACTTATGGCTACACCTTC
clone size: .; J gene: TRBJ2-1; D gene: .; V gene: TRBV7-9; CDR3 protein: CASSLWHSKDNEQFF; CDR3 DNA: TGTGCCAGCAGCTTATGGCACAGCAAGGACAATGAGCAGTTCTTC
clone size: once; J gene: TRBJ2-3; D gene: .; V gene: TRBV30; CDR3 protein: CAWSEGDTQYF; CDR3 DNA: TGTGCCTGGAGTGAGGGGGATACGCAGTATTTT
clone size: .; J gene: TRBJ1-4; D gene: .; V gene: TRBV6-5; CDR3 protein: CASSYVGGNEKLFF; CDR3 DNA: TGTGCCAGCAGTTACGTTGGAGGGAATGAAAAACTGTTTTTT
clone size: few; J gene: TRBJ1-2; D gene: .; V gene: TRBV29-1; CDR3 protein: CSVEAASYSFNYGYTF; CDR3 DNA: TGCAGCGTGGAGGCGGCATCCTACAGCTTTAACTATGGCTACACCTTC
clone size: .; J gene: TRBJ2-7; D gene: .; V gene: TRBV9; CDR3 protein: CASSPSGGSTYEQYF; CDR3 DNA: TGTGCCAGCAGCCCTTCGGGGGGCTCTACCTACGAGCAGTACTTC